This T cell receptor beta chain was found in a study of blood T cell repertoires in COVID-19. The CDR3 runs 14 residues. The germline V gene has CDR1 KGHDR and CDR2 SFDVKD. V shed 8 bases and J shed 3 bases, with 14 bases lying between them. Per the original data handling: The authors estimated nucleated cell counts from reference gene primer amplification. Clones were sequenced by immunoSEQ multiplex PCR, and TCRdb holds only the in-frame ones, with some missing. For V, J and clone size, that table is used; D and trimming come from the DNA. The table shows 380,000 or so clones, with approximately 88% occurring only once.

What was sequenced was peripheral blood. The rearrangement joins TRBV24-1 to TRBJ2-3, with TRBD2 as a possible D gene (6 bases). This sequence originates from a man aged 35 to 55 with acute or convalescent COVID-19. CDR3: CATKGGLQTDTQYF. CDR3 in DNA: TGTGCCACCAAGGGAGGTTTACAAACAGATACGCAGTATTTT.